This TCR beta chain came from a study of shared clonotypes between healthy human individuals. As for the study in general: Every donor yielded three CD4 naive, three CD4 memory, two CD8 naive and one CD8 memory plate. Study-level results: Generation probabilities of non-shared clonotypes were lower (relative to those shared by all four donors). A generally larger estimated richness was seen in naive subsets than in memory subsets. A limitation of the genetic and exposure-history diversity represented arose from few donors.

Germline values: CDR1 LGHNA, CDR2 YSLEER. The V and J ends lost 0 bases and 0 bases respectively, with 6 bases between them. The CDR3 length is 15 residues. Terminally differentiated effector memory CD45RA+ cells were excluded from the naive CD8 cells, which were CD45RO-negative and positively selected for CCR7. Clones were read by immunoSEQ multiplex PCR, and TCRdb kept only the in-frame ones, dropping some. The sample carries millions of clones, about 95% recorded once. Note on this clone: What it binds is unknown.

The TCR was taken from a man aged 18 to 29 in good health. The chain combines TRBV4-3 with TRBJ2-1; D is undetermined. The sequenced sample was naive CD8+ T cells sorted from blood. CDR3 nucleotide sequence: TGCGCCAGCAGCCAAGAATTCTTCTCCTACAATGAGCAGTTCTTC. As protein: CASSQEFFSYNEQFF.